The rows below give T cell receptor beta chains drawn from one sample of a study of control samples from healthy donors and cancer patients. Sequencing used immunoSEQ multiplex PCR; TCRdb keeps in-frame clones, though not all of them. The table lists about 180,000 clones, 85% to 95% of them singletons. The sample taken for sequencing was blood. The receptors come from a man aged 30 to 39 in good health. Each CDR3 is given with its conserved first and last residue. A D gene is named only where the DNA matches it firmly. Clone size, where shown, is once, few, many, or a class for clones that have expanded.

clone size: -
V gene: TRBV27
D gene: -
J gene: TRBJ2-3
CDR3 DNA: TGTGCCAGCAGTTTATGGACTGTTTCAGATACGCAGTATTTT
CDR3 protein: CASSLWTVSDTQYF

clone size: -
V gene: TRBV5-5
D gene: -
J gene: TRBJ2-3
CDR3 DNA: TGTGCCAGCAGCTCTGGACTGGGCACAGATACGCAGTATTTT
CDR3 protein: CASSSGLGTDTQYF

clone size: -
V gene: TRBV5-1
D gene: TRBD2
J gene: TRBJ2-1
CDR3 DNA: TGCGCCAGCAGCCCGGGACTAGCGGTCTCCGAGGATGAGCAGTTCTTC
CDR3 protein: CASSPGLAVSEDEQFF

clone size: once
V gene: TRBV12-3/TRBV12-4
D gene: -
J gene: TRBJ1-1
CDR3 DNA: TGTGCCAGCAGGACGGTGTGGAACACTGAAGCTTTCTTT
CDR3 protein: CASRTVWNTEAFF

clone size: -
V gene: TRBV28
D gene: TRBD1
J gene: TRBJ2-7
CDR3 DNA: TGTGCCAGCAGTCCACAGGGGTACACCTACGAGCAGTACTTC
CDR3 protein: CASSPQGYTYEQYF

clone size: -
V gene: TRBV28
D gene: -
J gene: TRBJ2-7
CDR3 DNA: TGTGCCAGCAGCTTGGCCCGCACCGCGACCTACGAGCAGTACTTC
CDR3 protein: CASSLARTATYEQYF

clone size: -
V gene: TRBV9
D gene: -
J gene: TRBJ2-3
CDR3 DNA: TGTGCCAGCAGCGTAGGGCCGCCAGATACGCAGTATTTT
CDR3 protein: CASSVGPPDTQYF

clone size: -
V gene: TRBV19
D gene: TRBD1
J gene: TRBJ1-1
CDR3 DNA: TGTGCCAGTAGTATAGCGACAGGGAGCATGAACACTGAAGCTTTCTTT
CDR3 protein: CASSIATGSMNTEAFF

clone size: -
V gene: TRBV6-4
D gene: -
J gene: TRBJ2-7
CDR3 DNA: TGTGCCAGCAGTGACTCGGTCGAGCAGTACTTC
CDR3 protein: CASSDSVEQYF

clone size: -
V gene: TRBV28
D gene: TRBD2
J gene: TRBJ2-3
CDR3 DNA: TGTGCCAGCAGGGTAAGCGGGAGGGCCGCAAATACGCAGTATTTT
CDR3 protein: CASRVSGRAANTQYF

clone size: -
V gene: TRBV6-6
D gene: -
J gene: TRBJ2-6
CDR3 DNA: TGTGCCAGCAGCCCCCTCTTTGGCTCTGGGGCCAACGTCCTGACTTTC
CDR3 protein: CASSPLFGSGANVLTF

clone size: once
V gene: TRBV5-4
D gene: -
J gene: TRBJ1-1
CDR3 DNA: TGTGCCAGCAGCCTGGGACTGAACACTGAAGCTTTCTTT
CDR3 protein: CASSLGLNTEAFF

clone size: -
V gene: TRBV5-1
D gene: -
J gene: TRBJ2-3
CDR3 DNA: TGCGCCAGCAGCTTGGTGCCCCTCCCAGATACGCAGTATTTT
CDR3 protein: CASSLVPLPDTQYF

clone size: -
V gene: TRBV5-5
D gene: TRBD1
J gene: TRBJ2-5
CDR3 DNA: TGTGCCAGCAGCTTGGGAGCCGGGACAGGGAGGGAGACCCAGTACTTC
CDR3 protein: CASSLGAGTGRETQYF

clone size: -
V gene: TRBV25-1
D gene: TRBD1
J gene: TRBJ2-5
CDR3 DNA: TGTGCCAGCAGTGAACCTGGGGACAGAAGGACCCAGTACTTC
CDR3 protein: CASSEPGDRRTQYF

clone size: -
V gene: TRBV12-3/TRBV12-4
D gene: -
J gene: TRBJ1-1
CDR3 DNA: TGTGCCAGCACGCCAGCAAACACTGAAGCTTTCTTT
CDR3 protein: CASTPANTEAFF

clone size: -
V gene: TRBV28
D gene: TRBD1
J gene: TRBJ2-2
CDR3 DNA: TGTGCCAGCAGTTTAAATCCCAGGGGGTATCCCGGGGAGCTGTTTTTT
CDR3 protein: CASSLNPRGYPGELFF